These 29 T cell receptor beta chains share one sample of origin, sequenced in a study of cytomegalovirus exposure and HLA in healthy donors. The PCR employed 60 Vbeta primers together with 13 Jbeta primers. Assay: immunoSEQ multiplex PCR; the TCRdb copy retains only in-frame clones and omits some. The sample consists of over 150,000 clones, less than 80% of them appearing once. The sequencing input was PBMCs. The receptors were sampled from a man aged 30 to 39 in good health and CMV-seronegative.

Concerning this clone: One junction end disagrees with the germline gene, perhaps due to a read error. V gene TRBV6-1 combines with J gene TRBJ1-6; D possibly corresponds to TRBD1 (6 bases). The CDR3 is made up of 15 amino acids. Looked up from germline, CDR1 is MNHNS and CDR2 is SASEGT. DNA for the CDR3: TGTGCCAGCAGTGATATGACAGGCTATAATTCACCCCTCAACTTT. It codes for CASSDMTGYNSPLNF.

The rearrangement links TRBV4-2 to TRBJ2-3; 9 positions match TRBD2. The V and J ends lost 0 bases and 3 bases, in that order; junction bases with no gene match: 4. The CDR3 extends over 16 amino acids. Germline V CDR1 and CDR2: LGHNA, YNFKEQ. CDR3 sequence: CASSQEPSGGTDTQYF. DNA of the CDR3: TGTGCCAGCAGCCAAGAACCCAGCGGGGGGACAGATACGCAGTATTTT.

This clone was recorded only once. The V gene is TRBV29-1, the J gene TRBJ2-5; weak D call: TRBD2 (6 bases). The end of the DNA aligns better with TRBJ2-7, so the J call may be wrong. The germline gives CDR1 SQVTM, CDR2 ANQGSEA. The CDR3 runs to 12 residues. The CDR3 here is CSVGEVTYEQYF. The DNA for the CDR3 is TGCAGCGTCGGGGAGGTTACCTACGAGCAGTACTTC.

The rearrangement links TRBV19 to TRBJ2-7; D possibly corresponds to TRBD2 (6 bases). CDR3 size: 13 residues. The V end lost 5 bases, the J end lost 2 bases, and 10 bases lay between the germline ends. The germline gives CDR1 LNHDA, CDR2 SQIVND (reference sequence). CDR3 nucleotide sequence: TGTGCCAGTAGTTCCCGGACTACCTACGAGCAGTACTTC. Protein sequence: CASSSRTTYEQYF.

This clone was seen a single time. The CDR3 is CASSAGTGGGETQYF. CDR3 in DNA: TGTGCCAGTAGTGCAGGGACAGGGGGAGGGGAGACCCAGTACTTC. The chain has TRBV19 and TRBJ2-5; 11 bases line up with TRBD1. In germline, CDR1 is LNHDA, CDR2 SQIVND (reference sequence). The junction had 7 bases not matched to a gene; V was cut back by 5 bases and J by 5 bases. The CDR3 runs 15 residues.

CDR3 nucleotide sequence: TGTGCCAGCAGCTCTCGACAGGCTAACTATGGCTACACCTTC. Translating it yields CASSSRQANYGYTF. The J gene is TRBJ1-2, the V gene TRBV5-4; D might be TRBD1 (6 bases). The ends were cut back, 3 bases at V and 0 bases at J, with 9 bases in the middle. Germline values: CDR1 SGHNT, CDR2 YYREEE (reference sequence). The CDR3 contains 14 residues.

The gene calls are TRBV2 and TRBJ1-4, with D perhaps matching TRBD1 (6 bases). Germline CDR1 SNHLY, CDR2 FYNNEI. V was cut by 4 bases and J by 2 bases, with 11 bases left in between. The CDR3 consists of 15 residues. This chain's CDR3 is CASSAGQTTNEKLFF. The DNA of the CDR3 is TGTGCCAGCAGTGCTGGACAGACCACTAATGAAAAACTGTTTTTT.

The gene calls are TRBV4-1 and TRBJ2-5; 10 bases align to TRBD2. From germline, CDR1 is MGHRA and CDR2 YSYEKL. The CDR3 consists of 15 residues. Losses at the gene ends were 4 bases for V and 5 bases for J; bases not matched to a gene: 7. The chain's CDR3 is CASSPGYSGGETQYF. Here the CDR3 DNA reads TGCGCCAGCAGCCCCGGGTATAGCGGGGGGGAGACCCAGTACTTC.

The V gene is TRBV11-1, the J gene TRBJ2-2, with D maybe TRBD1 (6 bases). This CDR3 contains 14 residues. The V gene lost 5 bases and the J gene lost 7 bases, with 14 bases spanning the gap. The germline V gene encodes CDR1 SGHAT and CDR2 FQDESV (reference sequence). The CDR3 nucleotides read TGTGCCAGCAGCGCCTATACAGGGATCGGGGAGCTGTTTTTT. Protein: CASSAYTGIGELFF. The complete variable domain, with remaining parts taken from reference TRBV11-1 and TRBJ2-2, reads EAEVAQSPRYKITEKSQAVAFWCDPISGHATLYWYRQILGQGPELLVQFQDESVVDDSQLPKDRFSAERLKGVDSTLKIQPAELGDSAMYLCASSAYTGIGELFFGEGSRLTVL.

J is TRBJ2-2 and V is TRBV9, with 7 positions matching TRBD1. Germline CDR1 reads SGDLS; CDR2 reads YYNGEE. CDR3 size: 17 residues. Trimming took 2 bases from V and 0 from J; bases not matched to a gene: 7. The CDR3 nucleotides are TGTGCCAGCAGCGTCCCCTCGACAGGGTCGAACACCGGGGAGCTGTTTTTT. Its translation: CASSVPSTGSNTGELFF.

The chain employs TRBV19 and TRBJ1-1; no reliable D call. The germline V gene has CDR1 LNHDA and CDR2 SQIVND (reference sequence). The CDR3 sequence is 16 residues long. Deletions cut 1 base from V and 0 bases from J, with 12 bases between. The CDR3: CASSIAARFVNTEAFF. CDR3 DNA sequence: TGTGCCAGTAGTATAGCTGCCAGGTTTGTGAACACTGAAGCTTTCTTT.

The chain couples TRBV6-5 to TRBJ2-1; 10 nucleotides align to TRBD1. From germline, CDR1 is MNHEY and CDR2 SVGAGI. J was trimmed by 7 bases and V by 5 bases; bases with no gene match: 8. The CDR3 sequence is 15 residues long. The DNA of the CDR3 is TGTGCCAGCAGTCCGGACAGGGGGTTTTGGAATGAGCAGTTCTTC. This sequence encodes CASSPDRGFWNEQFF.

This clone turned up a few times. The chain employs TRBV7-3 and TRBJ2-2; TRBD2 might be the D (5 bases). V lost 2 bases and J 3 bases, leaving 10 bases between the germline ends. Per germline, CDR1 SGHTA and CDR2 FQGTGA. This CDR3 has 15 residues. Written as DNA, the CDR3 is TGTGCCAGCAGCTTACTCCCGGGGTACACCGGGGAGCTGTTTTTT. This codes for CASSLLPGYTGELFF.

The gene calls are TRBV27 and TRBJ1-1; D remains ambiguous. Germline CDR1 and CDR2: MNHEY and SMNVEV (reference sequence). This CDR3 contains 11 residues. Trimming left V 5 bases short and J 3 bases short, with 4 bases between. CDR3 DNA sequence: TGTGCCAGCAGTCTACACACTGAAGCTTTCTTT. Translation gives CASSLHTEAFF.

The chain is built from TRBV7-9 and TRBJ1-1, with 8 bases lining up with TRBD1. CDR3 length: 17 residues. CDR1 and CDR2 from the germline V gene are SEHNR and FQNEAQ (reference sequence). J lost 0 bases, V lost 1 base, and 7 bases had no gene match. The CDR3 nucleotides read TGTGCCAGCAGCTTAGGTTTCGGACAGGGAATGAACACTGAAGCTTTCTTT. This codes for CASSLGFGQGMNTEAFF.

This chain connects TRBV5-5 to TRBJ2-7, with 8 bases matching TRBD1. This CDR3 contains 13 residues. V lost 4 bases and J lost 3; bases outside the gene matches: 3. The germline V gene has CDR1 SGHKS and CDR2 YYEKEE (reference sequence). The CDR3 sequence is CASSKGQDYEQYF. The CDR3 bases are TGTGCCAGCAGCAAGGGACAGGACTACGAGCAGTACTTC. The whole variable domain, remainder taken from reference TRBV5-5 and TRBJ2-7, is DAGVTQSPTHLIKTRGQQVTLRCSPISGHKSVSWYQQVLGQGPQFIFQYYEKEERGRGNFPDRFSARQFPNYSSELNVNALLLGDSALYLCASSKGQDYEQYFGPGTRLTVT.

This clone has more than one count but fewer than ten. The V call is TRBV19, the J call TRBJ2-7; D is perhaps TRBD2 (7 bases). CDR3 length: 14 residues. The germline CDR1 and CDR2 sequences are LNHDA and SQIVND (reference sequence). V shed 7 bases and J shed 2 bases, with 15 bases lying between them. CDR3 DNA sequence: TGTGCCAGTAAGCGGGACACCGCTACCTACGAGCAGTACTTC. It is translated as CASKRDTATYEQYF.

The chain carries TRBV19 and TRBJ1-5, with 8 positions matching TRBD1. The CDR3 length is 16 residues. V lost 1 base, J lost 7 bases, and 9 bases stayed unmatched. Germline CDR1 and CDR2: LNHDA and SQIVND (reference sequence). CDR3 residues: CASSIALQGARQPQHF. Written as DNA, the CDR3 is TGTGCCAGTAGTATAGCACTCCAGGGGGCCAGACAGCCCCAGCATTTT.

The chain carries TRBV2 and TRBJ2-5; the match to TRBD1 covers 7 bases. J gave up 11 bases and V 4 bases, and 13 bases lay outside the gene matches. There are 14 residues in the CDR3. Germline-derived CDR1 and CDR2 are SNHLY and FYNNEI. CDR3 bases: TGTGCCAGCAGTGGGGACAGCTGGAATAGCCAGCAGTACTTC. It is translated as CASSGDSWNSQQYF. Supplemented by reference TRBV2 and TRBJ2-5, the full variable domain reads EPEVTQTPSHQVTQMGQEVILRCVPISNHLYFYWYRQILGQKVEFLVSFYNNEISEKSEIFDDQFSVERPDGSNFTLKIRSTKLEDSAMYFCASSGDSWNSQQYFGPGTRLLVL.

CDR3 DNA sequence: TGTGCCAGCAGTTCACCGGGACAGGGGTCCCACGAGCAGTACTTC. Amino acids: CASSSPGQGSHEQYF. V usage is TRBV28 and J usage is TRBJ2-7, with 10 nucleotides matching TRBD1. Trimming took 4 bases from V and 5 from J; bases not matched to a gene: 8. The CDR3 length is 15 residues. Germline V gives CDR1 MDHEN, CDR2 SYDVKM.

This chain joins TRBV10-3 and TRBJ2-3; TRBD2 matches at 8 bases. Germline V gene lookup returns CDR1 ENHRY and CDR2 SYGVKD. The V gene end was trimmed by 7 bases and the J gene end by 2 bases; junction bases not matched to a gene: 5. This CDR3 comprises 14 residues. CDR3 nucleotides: TGTGCCATCAAGCGGGGGCGCGACACAGATACGCAGTATTTT. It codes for CAIKRGRDTDTQYF.

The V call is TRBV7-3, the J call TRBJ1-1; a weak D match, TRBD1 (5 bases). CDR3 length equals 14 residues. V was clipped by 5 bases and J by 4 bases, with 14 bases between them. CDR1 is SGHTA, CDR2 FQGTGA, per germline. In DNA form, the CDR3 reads TGTGCCAGCAGCCCTGGACGGGGGGGCACTGAAGCTTTCTTT. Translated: CASSPGRGGTEAFF.

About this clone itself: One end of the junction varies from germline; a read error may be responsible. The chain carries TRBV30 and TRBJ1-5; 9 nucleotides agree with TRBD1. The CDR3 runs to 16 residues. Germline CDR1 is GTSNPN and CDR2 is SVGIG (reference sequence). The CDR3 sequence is CAWSEGTGHPNQPQNF. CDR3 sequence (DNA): TGTGCCTGGAGTGAGGGGACAGGGCACCCCAATCAGCCCCAGAATTTT.

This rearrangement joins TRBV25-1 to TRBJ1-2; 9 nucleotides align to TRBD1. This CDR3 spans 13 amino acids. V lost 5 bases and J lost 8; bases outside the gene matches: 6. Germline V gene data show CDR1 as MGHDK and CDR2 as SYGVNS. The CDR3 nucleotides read TGTGCCAGCAGTAAACAGGGGGCGCGGGGCTACACCTTC. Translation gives CASSKQGARGYTF.

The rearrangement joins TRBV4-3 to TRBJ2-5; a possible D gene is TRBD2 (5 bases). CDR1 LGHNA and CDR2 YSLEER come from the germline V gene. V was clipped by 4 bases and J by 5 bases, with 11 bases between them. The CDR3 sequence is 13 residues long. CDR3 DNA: TGCGCCAGCAGCCCGTGGACTGGGGAGACCCAGTACTTC. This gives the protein CASSPWTGETQYF.

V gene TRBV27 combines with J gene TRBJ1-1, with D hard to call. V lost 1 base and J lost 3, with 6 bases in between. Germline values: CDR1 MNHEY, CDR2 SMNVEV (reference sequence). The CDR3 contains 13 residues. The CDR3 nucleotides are TGTGCCAGCAGTTTATTTCCGGACACTGAAGCTTTCTTT. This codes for CASSLFPDTEAFF.

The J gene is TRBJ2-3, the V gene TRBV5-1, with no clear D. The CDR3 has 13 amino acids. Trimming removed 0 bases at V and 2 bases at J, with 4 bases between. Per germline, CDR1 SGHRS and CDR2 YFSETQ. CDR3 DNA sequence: TGCGCCAGCAGCTTGGACATCACAGATACGCAGTATTTT. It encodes CASSLDITDTQYF.

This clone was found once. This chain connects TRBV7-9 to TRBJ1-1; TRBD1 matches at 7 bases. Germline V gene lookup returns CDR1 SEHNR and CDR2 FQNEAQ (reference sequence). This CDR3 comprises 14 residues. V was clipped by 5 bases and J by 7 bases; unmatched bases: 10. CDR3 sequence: CASSALQGPDEAFF. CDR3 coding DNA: TGTGCCAGCAGCGCCTTACAGGGGCCGGATGAAGCTTTCTTT.

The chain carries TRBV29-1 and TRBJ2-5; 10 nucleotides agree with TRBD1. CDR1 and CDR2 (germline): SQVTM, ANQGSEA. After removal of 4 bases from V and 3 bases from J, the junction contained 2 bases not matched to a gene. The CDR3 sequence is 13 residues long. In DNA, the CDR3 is TGCAGCGTTGGGGGGACAGGGGAAGAGACCCAGTACTTC. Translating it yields CSVGGTGEETQYF.